A single sample is the source of the 22 T cell receptor beta chains below, sequenced in a study of T cell responses to AZD1222 COVID-19 vaccine. Clones were sequenced by immunoSEQ multiplex PCR, and TCRdb holds only the in-frame ones, with some missing. In the table there are over 120,000 clones, 85% to 90% of which are singletons. Sequenced here: peripheral blood, sampled 28 days after the second AZD1222 dose. These receptors all stem from an adult who received the AZD1222 COVID-19 vaccine.

V usage is TRBV7-2 and J usage is TRBJ1-4, with 7 bases lining up with TRBD1. CDR3 length: 15 residues. V lost 1 base and J lost 5; bases outside the gene matches: 4. Germline assignment: CDR1 SGHTA and CDR2 FQGNSA. In nucleotides, the CDR3 is TGTGCCAGCAGCTTAGTCGCAGGGGGGAATGAAAAACTGTTTTTT. The encoded protein is CASSLVAGGNEKLFF.

The chain combines TRBV19 with TRBJ1-5; D is perhaps TRBD1 (6 bases). V lost 1 base, J lost 0 bases, and 10 bases lay in between. Germline CDR1 is LNHDA and CDR2 is SQIVND (reference sequence). The CDR3 sequence is 16 residues long. CDR3 nucleotides: TGTGCCAGTAGTATAGTAGGGGGTCATAGCAATCAGCCCCAGCATTTT. This sequence encodes CASSIVGGHSNQPQHF.

Regarding this clone: The junction differs from germline at one of its ends, possibly a read error. V is TRBV7-7 and J is TRBJ1-4, with D perhaps matching TRBD1 (6 bases). The CDR3 is 13 amino acids. The germline CDR1 and CDR2 sequences are SSHAT and FNYEAQ (reference sequence). The CDR3 bases are TGTGCTAGCAGCTTAGGGGGAGGGGGAAAACTGTTTTTT. As protein: CASSLGGGGKLFF.

V is TRBV3-1 (or the pseudogene TRBV3-2) and J is TRBJ2-1; D call uncertain. CDR1 and CDR2 (germline): LGHDT, YNNKEL (reference sequence). This CDR3 is 13 amino acids long. V lost 0 bases to trimming and J lost 7 bases, with 7 bases between them. The CDR3 DNA reads as TGTGCCAGCAGCCAAGAGGTAATTAATGAGCAGTTCTTC. It translates to CASSQEVINEQFF.

This chain uses TRBV14 with TRBJ2-7; D uncertain. Germline loops: CDR1 SGHDN, CDR2 FVKESK. The CDR3 has 13 residues. Deletions cut 1 base from V and 3 bases from J, with 7 bases between. The CDR3 sequence is CASSQVLSYEQYF. DNA of the CDR3: TGTGCCAGCAGCCAAGTTCTCAGCTACGAGCAGTACTTC.

This clone was counted a few times. The V call is TRBV11-2, the J call TRBJ1-5; D remains unclear. Per germline, CDR1 SGHAT and CDR2 FQNNGV. The germline V and J ends were trimmed by 4 bases and 7 bases, with 14 bases remaining between them. This CDR3 is built from 14 residues. The chain's CDR3 is CASSSAGPQQPQHF. For the CDR3, the DNA is TGTGCCAGCAGCTCCGCGGGCCCACAGCAGCCCCAGCATTTT.

This clone was seen just once. The V call is TRBV28, the J call TRBJ2-5; D may correspond to TRBD1 or TRBD2 (7 bases each). CDR3 length: 13 amino acids. The ends were cut back, 5 bases at V and 7 bases at J, with 14 bases in the middle. CDR1 is MDHEN, CDR2 SYDVKM, per germline. CDR3 sequence (DNA): TGTGCCAGCAGTGGGGGAGGGGGCGCGACCCAGTACTTC. Translated: CASSGGGGATQYF.

This clone was counted once. The gene calls are TRBV6-5 and TRBJ2-7; 8 positions match TRBD1. V lost 0 bases, J lost 2 bases, and 6 bases stayed unmatched. This CDR3 comprises 16 residues. Germline-derived CDR1 and CDR2 are MNHEY and SVGAGI. The CDR3 region is CASSYSGDRPTYEQYF. The CDR3 region has the DNA TGTGCCAGCAGTTACTCGGGGGACAGGCCAACCTACGAGCAGTACTTC.

Worth noting for this clone: Mismatch with germline at one junction end may stem from a read error. This chain connects TRBV7-8 to TRBJ2-7; 7 bases map to TRBD1. This CDR3 spans 15 amino acids. Germline values: CDR1 SGHVS, CDR2 FQNEAQ. This chain's CDR3 is CASSLAGGFIYEQYF. DNA of the CDR3: TGTGCCAGCAGCCTAGCAGGGGGTTTCATCTACGAGCAGTACTTC.

The rearrangement joins TRBV4-2 to TRBJ2-1; D not certain. The CDR3 extends over 14 amino acids. The V gene's germline CDR1 is LGHNA and CDR2 YNFKEQ. The V and J ends lost 0 bases and 8 bases respectively, with 11 bases between them. The CDR3 region is CASSQEPSNYEQFF. The CDR3 DNA reads TGTGCCAGCAGCCAAGAACCCAGCAACTATGAGCAGTTCTTC.

This chain uses TRBV5-4 with TRBJ2-5, with D perhaps given as TRBD1 or TRBD2 (6 bases each). The germline V gene encodes CDR1 SGHNT and CDR2 YYREEE (reference sequence). The CDR3 contains 15 residues. V lost 4 bases and J 4 bases, leaving 17 bases between the germline ends. CDR3 sequence: CASSLSGGQAETQYF. The CDR3 DNA follows: TGTGCCAGCAGCCTGAGTGGGGGGCAGGCAGAGACCCAGTACTTC.

The chain uses TRBV6-7 and TRBJ2-7; D perhaps matches TRBD1 (5 bases). TRBV6-7 is assigned to the ORF class and has an uncertain function. The CDR3 spans 14 residues. The V end was cut by 8 bases, the J end by 2 bases, with 16 bases between. The CDR3 DNA is TGTGCCAGCCCGCCCGACGGACAAGCCTACGAGCAGTACTTC. This encodes CASPPDGQAYEQYF.

This chain links TRBV5-8 with TRBJ1-2; D ambiguous. Germline V gene data show CDR1 as SGHTS and CDR2 as YDEGEE. This CDR3 has 13 residues. Trimming removed 0 bases at V and 4 bases at J, with 7 bases between. In nucleotides, the CDR3 is TGTGCCAGCAGCTTGGGAGGGCTCTATGGCTACACCTTC. Residues: CASSLGGLYGYTF.

The chain combines TRBV11-2 with TRBJ1-4, with D unclear. V dropped 3 bases and J dropped 5 bases, with 1 base sitting between them. CDR1 and CDR2 (germline): SGHAT, FQNNGV. CDR3 length equals 11 residues. CDR3 bases: TGTGCCAGCAGCTTGAATGAAAAACTGTTTTTT. Its translation: CASSLNEKLFF.

The chain carries TRBV6-5 and TRBJ2-2, with TRBD1 identical over 7 bases. The V gene end was trimmed by 8 bases and the J gene end by 1 base; junction bases not matched to a gene: 7. The CDR3 is 15 amino acids. The V gene's germline CDR1 is MNHEY and CDR2 SVGAGI. The CDR3 here is CASRAGTVNTGELFF. CDR3 sequence (DNA): TGTGCCAGCCGAGCTGGGACAGTGAACACCGGGGAGCTGTTTTTT.

The CDR3 loop is CASSLALYNEQFF. In DNA, the CDR3 is TGCGCCAGCAGCTTGGCCTTGTACAATGAGCAGTTCTTC. This rearrangement joins TRBV5-1 to TRBJ2-1, with no clear D. CDR3 size: 13 residues. Germline V gives CDR1 SGHRS, CDR2 YFSETQ. Trimming left V 0 bases short and J 4 bases short, with 5 bases between.

V gene TRBV12-3 or TRBV12-4 combines with J gene TRBJ1-2; no clear D. This CDR3 has 10 residues. Trimming left V 5 bases short and J 9 bases short, with 7 bases between. CDR3 sequence (DNA): TGTGCCAGCAGTAAAGACAGCTACACCTTC. It translates to CASSKDSYTF.

The chain combines TRBV19 with TRBJ2-7; tentatively, D is TRBD1 (5 bases). Trimming shortened V by 7 bases and J by 0 bases, and 13 bases separated the two germline ends. CDR3 size: 14 residues. The germline V gene has CDR1 LNHDA and CDR2 SQIVND (reference sequence). CDR3 residues: CASTRFGHSYEQYF. The CDR3 DNA is TGTGCCAGTACCCGATTCGGACACTCCTACGAGCAGTACTTC.

The rearrangement uses TRBV19 and TRBJ1-3; D call uncertain. From germline, CDR1 is LNHDA and CDR2 SQIVND (reference sequence). V shed 1 base and J shed 2 bases, with 9 bases lying between them. The CDR3 contains 15 residues. The CDR3 reads CASSIAGFTGNTIYF. The CDR3 DNA is TGTGCCAGTAGTATAGCTGGGTTTACTGGAAACACCATATATTTT.

This chain connects TRBV30 to TRBJ1-1, with D maybe TRBD1 (5 bases). Germline V CDR1 and CDR2: GTSNPN, SVGIG (reference sequence). This CDR3 contains 13 residues. Trimming shortened V by 0 bases and J by 3 bases, and 8 bases separated the two germline ends. DNA of the CDR3: TGTGCCTGGAGTGTGATGGGGGACACTGAAGCTTTCTTT. Its translation is CAWSVMGDTEAFF.

The chain combines TRBV6-5 with TRBJ1-2; D gene uncertain. The length of the CDR3 is 12 residues. Trimming took 5 bases from V and 5 from J, leaving 9 bases between them. Germline V gene sequence: CDR1 MNHEY, CDR2 SVGAGI. CDR3 in amino acids: CASSRPGYGYTF. For the CDR3, the DNA is TGTGCCAGCAGTCGACCGGGTTATGGCTACACCTTC.

The genes are TRBV19 and TRBJ1-1, with 9 bases fitting TRBD1. The V gene end was trimmed by 9 bases and the J gene end by 1 base; junction bases not matched to a gene: 9. CDR3 length equals 15 residues. CDR1 LNHDA and CDR2 SQIVND come from the germline V gene (reference sequence). In nucleotides, the CDR3 is TGTGCCAGCACGACAGGGGGGTGGGCGAACACTGAAGCTTTCTTT. This codes for CASTTGGWANTEAFF. Combining the CDR3 with reference TRBV19 and TRBJ1-1 gives the whole variable domain DGGITQSPKYLFRKEGQNVTLSCEQNLNHDAMYWYRQDPGQGLRLIYYSQIVNDFQKGDIAEGYSVSREKKESFPLTVTSAQKNPTAFYLCASTTGGWANTEAFFGQGTRLTVV.